The 7 T cell receptor beta chains below were found in one sample sequenced in a study of blood T cell repertoires in COVID-19. The method was immunoSEQ multiplex PCR; TCRdb's version includes in-frame clones alone and lacks a portion of them. The sample shows 150,000 to 200,000 clones, 82% of them seen only once. Sequenced: peripheral blood. These receptors originate from a woman aged 25 to 39 with acute or convalescent COVID-19.

The V gene is TRBV4-1, the J gene TRBJ2-5; unclear D gene. The CDR3 consists of 15 residues. Trimming cost V 0 bases and J 7 bases, with 15 bases left between them. Germline-derived CDR1 and CDR2 are MGHRA and YSYEKL. The CDR3 here is CASSQDPSAPGTQYF. The CDR3 DNA reads as TGCGCCAGCAGCCAAGATCCGTCGGCTCCAGGGACCCAGTACTTC.

The gene calls are TRBV11-2 and TRBJ1-2; the D is unclear. CDR1 is SGHAT and CDR2 is FQNNGV in the germline V gene. The CDR3 consists of 14 residues. Between the trimmed V and J ends, which lost 4 bases and 7 bases, there was a span of 16 bases. The CDR3 sequence is CASSSQGLGGGYTF. The CDR3 coding sequence is TGTGCCAGCAGCTCCCAAGGGCTAGGAGGTGGCTACACCTTC.

The chain is built from TRBV11-2 and TRBJ2-7; 7 nucleotides line up with TRBD2. CDR1 and CDR2 from the germline V gene are SGHAT and FQNNGV. The CDR3 covers 16 residues. The junction had 7 bases not matched to a gene; V was cut back by 2 bases and J by 0 bases. This chain's CDR3 is CASSLRVGRDSYEQYF. Here the CDR3 DNA reads TGTGCCAGCAGCTTACGGGTAGGGAGGGACTCCTACGAGCAGTACTTC. Based on the CDR3 plus reference TRBV11-2 and TRBJ2-7, the full variable domain is EAGVAQSPRYKIIEKRQSVAFWCNPISGHATLYWYQQILGQGPKLLIQFQNNGVVDDSQLPKDRFSAERLKGVDSTLKIQPAKLEDSAVYLCASSLRVGRDSYEQYFGPGTRLTVT.

The chain combines TRBV14 with TRBJ2-3; TRBD2 matches 9 bases. V lost 4 bases and J lost 15; bases outside the gene matches: 11. The CDR3 is 13 residues long. Germline CDR1 and CDR2: SGHDN and FVKESK. The CDR3 protein is CASSPVLAGPRYF. For the CDR3, the DNA is TGTGCCAGCAGCCCCGTTCTAGCGGGACCCCGATATTTT.

The chain is built from TRBV27 and TRBJ2-7, with 9 bases that match TRBD1. The CDR3 spans 16 residues. In germline, CDR1 is MNHEY, CDR2 SMNVEV (reference sequence). V lost 5 bases and J lost 3; bases outside the gene matches: 11. CDR3 protein: CASSPLGTGTIYEQYF. Written as DNA, the CDR3 is TGTGCCAGCAGTCCCCTCGGGACAGGGACGATCTACGAGCAGTACTTC.

The chain employs TRBV27 and TRBJ1-2, with a weak D call TRBD1 (6 bases). Germline CDR1 reads MNHEY; CDR2 reads SMNVEV (reference sequence). This CDR3 is built from 15 residues. With 7 bases removed from V and 0 bases from J, the gap between germline ends came to 15 bases. Written as DNA, the CDR3 is TGTGCCAGCACCACCTGGGCAGGGGCTAACTATGGCTACACCTTC. Its translation is CASTTWAGANYGYTF.

The CDR3 loop reads CASSQVWADRDTQYF. The CDR3 DNA reads as TGCGCCAGCAGCCAAGTATGGGCTGACAGAGATACGCAGTATTTT. The rearrangement uses TRBV4-1 and TRBJ2-3; D is perhaps TRBD1 (5 bases). Germline V lookup: CDR1 MGHRA, CDR2 YSYEKL. V was shortened by 1 base and J by 5 bases, with 13 bases between the two germline ends. The CDR3 has 15 amino acids.